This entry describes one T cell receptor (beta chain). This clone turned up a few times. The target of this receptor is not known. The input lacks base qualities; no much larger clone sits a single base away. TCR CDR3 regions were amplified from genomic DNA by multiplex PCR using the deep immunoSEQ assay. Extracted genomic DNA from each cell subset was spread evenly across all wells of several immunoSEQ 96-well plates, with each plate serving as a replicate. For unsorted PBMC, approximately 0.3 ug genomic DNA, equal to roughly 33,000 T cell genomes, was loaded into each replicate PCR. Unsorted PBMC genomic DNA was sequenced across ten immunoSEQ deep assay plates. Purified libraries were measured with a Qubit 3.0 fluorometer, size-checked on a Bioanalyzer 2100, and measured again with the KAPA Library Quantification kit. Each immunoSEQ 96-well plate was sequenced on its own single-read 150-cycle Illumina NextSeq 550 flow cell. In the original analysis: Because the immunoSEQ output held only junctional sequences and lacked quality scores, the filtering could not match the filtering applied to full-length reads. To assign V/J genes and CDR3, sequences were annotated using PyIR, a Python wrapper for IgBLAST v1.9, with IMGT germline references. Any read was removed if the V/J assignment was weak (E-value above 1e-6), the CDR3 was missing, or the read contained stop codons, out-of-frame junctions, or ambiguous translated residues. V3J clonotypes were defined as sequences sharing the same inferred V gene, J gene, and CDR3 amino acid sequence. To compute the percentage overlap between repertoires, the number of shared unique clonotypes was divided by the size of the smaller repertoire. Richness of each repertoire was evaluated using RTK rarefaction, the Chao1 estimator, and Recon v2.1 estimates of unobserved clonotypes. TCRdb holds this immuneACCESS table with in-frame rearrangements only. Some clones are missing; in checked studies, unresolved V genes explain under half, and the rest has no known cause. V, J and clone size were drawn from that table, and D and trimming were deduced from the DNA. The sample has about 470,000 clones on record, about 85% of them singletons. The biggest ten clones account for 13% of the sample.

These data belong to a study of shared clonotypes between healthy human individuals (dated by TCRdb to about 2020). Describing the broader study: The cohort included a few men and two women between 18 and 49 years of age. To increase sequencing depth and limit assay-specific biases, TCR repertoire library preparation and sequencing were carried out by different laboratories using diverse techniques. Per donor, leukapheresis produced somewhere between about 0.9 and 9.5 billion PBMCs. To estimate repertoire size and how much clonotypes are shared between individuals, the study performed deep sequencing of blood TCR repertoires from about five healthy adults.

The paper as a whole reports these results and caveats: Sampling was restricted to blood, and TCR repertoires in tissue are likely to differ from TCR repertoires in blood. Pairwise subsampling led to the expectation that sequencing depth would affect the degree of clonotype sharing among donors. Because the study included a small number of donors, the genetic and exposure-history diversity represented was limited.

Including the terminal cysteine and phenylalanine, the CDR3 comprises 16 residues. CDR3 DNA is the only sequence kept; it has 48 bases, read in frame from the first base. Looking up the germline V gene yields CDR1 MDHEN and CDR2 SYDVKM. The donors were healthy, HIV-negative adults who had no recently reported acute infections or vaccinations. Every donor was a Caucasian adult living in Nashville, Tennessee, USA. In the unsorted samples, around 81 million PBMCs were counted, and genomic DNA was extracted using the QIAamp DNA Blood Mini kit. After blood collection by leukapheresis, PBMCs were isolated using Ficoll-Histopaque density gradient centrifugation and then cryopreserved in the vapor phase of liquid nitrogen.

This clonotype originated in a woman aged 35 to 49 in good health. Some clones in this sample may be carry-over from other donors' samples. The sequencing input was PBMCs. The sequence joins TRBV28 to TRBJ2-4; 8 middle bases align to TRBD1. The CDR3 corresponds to CAHSLSQGAGKNIQYF. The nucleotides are TGTGCTCACAGTTTATCCCAGGGGGCTGGCAAAAACATTCAGTACTTC.